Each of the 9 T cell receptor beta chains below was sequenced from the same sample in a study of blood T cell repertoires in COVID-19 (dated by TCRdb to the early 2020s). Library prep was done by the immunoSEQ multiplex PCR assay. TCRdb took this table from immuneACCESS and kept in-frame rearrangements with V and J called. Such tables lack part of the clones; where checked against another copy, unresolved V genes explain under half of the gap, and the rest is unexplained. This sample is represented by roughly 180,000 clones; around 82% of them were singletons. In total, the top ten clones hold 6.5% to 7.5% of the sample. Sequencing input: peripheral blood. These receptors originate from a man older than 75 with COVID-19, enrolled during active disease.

The DNA for the CDR3 is TGCGCCAGCAGCTTGGTCTCCAACACCGGGGAGCTGTTTTTT. Translating it yields CASSLVSNTGELFF. The chain has TRBV5-1 and TRBJ2-2; no clear D gene. The CDR3 consists of 14 residues. V lost 0 bases and J lost 2, with 5 bases in between. Germline loops: CDR1 SGHRS, CDR2 YFSETQ.

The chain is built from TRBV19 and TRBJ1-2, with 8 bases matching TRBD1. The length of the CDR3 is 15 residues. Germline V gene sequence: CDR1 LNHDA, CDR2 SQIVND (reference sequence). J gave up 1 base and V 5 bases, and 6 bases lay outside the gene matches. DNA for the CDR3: TGTGCCAGTAGTGCAGGACAGGGATTTAACTATGGCTACACCTTC. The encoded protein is CASSAGQGFNYGYTF. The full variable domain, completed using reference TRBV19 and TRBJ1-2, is DGGITQSPKYLFRKEGQNVTLSCEQNLNHDAMYWYRQDPGQGLRLIYYSQIVNDFQKGDIAEGYSVSREKKESFPLTVTSAQKNPTAFYLCASSAGQGFNYGYTFGSGTRLTVV.

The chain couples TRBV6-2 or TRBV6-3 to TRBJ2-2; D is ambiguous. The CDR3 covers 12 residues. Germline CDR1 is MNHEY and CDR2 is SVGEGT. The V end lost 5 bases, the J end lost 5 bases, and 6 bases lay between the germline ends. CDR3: CASSRATGELFF. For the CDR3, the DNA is TGTGCCAGCAGTCGAGCTACCGGGGAGCTGTTTTTT.

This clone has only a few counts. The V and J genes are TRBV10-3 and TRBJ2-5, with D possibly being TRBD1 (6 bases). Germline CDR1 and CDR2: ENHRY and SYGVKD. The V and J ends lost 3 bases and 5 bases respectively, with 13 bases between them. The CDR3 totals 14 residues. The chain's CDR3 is CAISESNREETQYF. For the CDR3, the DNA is TGTGCCATCAGTGAATCGAACAGGGAGGAGACCCAGTACTTC.

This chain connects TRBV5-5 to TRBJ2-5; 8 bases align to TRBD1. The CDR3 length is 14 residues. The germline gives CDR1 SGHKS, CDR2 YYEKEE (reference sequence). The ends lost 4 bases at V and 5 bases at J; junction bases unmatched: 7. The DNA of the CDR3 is TGTGCCAGCAGCGTGGACACAGGGGGTGAGACCCAGTACTTC. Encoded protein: CASSVDTGGETQYF. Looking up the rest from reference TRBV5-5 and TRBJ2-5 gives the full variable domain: DAGVTQSPTHLIKTRGQQVTLRCSPISGHKSVSWYQQVLGQGPQFIFQYYEKEERGRGNFPDRFSARQFPNYSSELNVNALLLGDSALYLCASSVDTGGETQYFGPGTRLLVL.

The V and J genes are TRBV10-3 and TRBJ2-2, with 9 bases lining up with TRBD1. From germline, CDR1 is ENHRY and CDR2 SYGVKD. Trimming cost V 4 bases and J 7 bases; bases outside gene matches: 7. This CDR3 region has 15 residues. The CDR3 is CAISGATGGNGELFF. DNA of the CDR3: TGTGCCATCAGTGGGGCGACAGGGGGTAACGGGGAGCTGTTTTTT.

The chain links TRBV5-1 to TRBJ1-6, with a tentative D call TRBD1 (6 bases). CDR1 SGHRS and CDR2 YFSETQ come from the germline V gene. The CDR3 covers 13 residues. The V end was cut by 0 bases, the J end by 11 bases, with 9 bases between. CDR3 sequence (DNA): TGCGCCAGCAGCTTGGAGGGGGACGCACCCCTCCACTTT. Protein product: CASSLEGDAPLHF.

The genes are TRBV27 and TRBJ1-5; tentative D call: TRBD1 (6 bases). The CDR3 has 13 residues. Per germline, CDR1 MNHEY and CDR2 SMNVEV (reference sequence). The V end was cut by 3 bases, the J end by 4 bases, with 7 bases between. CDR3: CASSFQGNQPQHF. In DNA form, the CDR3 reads TGTGCCAGCAGTTTTCAGGGGAATCAGCCCCAGCATTTT.

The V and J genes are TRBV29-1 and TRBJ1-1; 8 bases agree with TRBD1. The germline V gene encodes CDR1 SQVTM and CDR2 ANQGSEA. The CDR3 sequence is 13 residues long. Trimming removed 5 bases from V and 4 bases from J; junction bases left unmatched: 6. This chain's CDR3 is CSVSGGRGTEAFF. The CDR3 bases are TGCAGCGTTTCAGGGGGCAGGGGCACTGAAGCTTTCTTT.